This is a list of T cell receptor beta chains from one sample in a study of regulatory T cells in long-lasting Graves disease. TCRdb analysed the multiplex PCR reads with MiXCR anew, one entry per CDR3 protein. The repertoire holds about 400,000 distinct CDR3 sequences, roughly 17% seen once, with about 19% in the top ten. Separately, the same data were catalogued under a study of T cells in Graves' hyperthyroidism and ophthalmopathy.

Sequencing was performed on peripheral blood mononuclear cells (PBMCs), taken at new diagnosis, from a patient treated with antithyroid drugs. The origin of the receptors is a woman under 30 with Graves disease. Both conserved end residues are part of each CDR3.

>TRBV12-3/TRBV12-4|TRBJ1-5
CASSLSGRNQPQHF
>TRBV28|TRBJ1-5
CASYPWGAGDQPQHF
>TRBV12-3/TRBV12-4|TRBJ2-1
CASRISGNNEQFF
>TRBV15|TRBJ2-7
CATSRAKGAYEQYF
>TRBV29-1|TRBJ2-3
CSVIDSSTDTQYF
>TRBV10-1|TRBJ1-6
CASRGTFNSPLHF
>TRBV5-1|TRBJ2-1
CASSSGGSLHEQFF
>TRBV20-1|TRBJ1-2
CSARGDSRTGYGYTF
>TRBV6-5|TRBJ1-6
CASSYGDRGISPLHF
>TRBV19|TRBJ1-5
CASSIEVGRDSQPQHF
>TRBV2|TRBJ1-2
CASSVKGQGLSGYTF
>TRBV19|TRBJ1-1
CASSIGGLTEASF
>TRBV4-1|TRBJ1-5
CASSQGLGQGNQPQHF
>TRBV5-1|TRBJ2-3
CASSLRGPTDTQYF
>TRBV7-9|TRBJ1-1
CASSLFGQGALNTEAFF
>TRBV2|TRBJ2-7
CASSEDKQYF
>TRBV28|TRBJ1-2
CASRTQGRAGYGYTF
>TRBV5-1|TRBJ1-1
CASSLAPRDELDTEAFF
>TRBV9|TRBJ2-6
CASSVEDSGANVLTF
>TRBV7-2|TRBJ2-1
CASSSPPAGGYYNEQFF
>TRBV6-2/TRBV6-3|TRBJ1-1
CASMSQNTEAFF
>TRBV4-1|TRBJ1-3
CASSLGRNQGNTIYF
>TRBV7-3|TRBJ2-3
CASSQGNRGRDTQYF
>TRBV5-4|TRBJ2-3
CASSFVAKRGDTQYF
>TRBV12-3/TRBV12-4|TRBJ1-3
CASRAQGRNTIYF
>TRBV5-1|TRBJ2-7
CASRDIAGQLPTRF
>TRBV5-1|TRBJ2-5
CASSLLGLQETQYF
>TRBV20-1|TRBJ1-1
CSARRGLGTEAFF
>TRBV7-2|TRBJ2-7
CASSRDSRSEQYF
>TRBV20-1|TRBJ2-1
CSASDRGQQFF
>TRBV7-9|TRBJ2-7
CAGTSDSYEQYF
>TRBV6-5|TRBJ2-2
CASSYAYTGELFF
>TRBV4-2|TRBJ1-1
CASSQGRELNTEAFF
>TRBV5-6|TRBJ1-1
CASSLIGEAENTEAFF